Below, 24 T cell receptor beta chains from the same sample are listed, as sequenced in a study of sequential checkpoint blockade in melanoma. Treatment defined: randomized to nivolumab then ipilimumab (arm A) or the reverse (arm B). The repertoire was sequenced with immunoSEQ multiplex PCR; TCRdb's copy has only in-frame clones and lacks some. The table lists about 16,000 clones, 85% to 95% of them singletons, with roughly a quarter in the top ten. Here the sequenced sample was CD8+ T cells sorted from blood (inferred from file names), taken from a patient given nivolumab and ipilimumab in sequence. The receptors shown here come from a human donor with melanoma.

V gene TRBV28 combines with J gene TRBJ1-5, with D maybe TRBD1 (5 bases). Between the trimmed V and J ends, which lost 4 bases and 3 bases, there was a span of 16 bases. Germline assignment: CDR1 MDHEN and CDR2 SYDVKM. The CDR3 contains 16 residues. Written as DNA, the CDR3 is TGTGCCAGCAGTTCCCAGTCCCCAGGGTACAATCAGCCCCAGCATTTT. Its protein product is CASSSQSPGYNQPQHF.

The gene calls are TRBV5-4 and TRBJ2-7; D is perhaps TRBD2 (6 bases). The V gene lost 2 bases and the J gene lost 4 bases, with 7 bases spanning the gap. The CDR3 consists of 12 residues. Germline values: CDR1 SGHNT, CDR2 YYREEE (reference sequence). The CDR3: CASSFGGYEQYV. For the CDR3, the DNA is TGTGCCAGCAGCTTTGGGGGGTACGAGCAGTACGTC.

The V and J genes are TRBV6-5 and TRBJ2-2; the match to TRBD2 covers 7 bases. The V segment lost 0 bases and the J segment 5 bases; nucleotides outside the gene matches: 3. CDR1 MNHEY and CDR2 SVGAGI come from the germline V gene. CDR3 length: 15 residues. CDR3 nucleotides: TGTGCCAGCAGTTACTCCAGCGGGGTAACCGGGGAGCTGTTTTTT. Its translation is CASSYSSGVTGELFF.

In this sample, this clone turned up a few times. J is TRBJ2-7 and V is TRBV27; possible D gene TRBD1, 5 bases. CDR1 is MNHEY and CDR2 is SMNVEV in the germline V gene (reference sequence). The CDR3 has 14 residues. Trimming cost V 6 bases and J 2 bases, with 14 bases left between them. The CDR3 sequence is CASRPLDSPYEQYF. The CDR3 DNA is TGTGCCAGCAGACCTCTCGACAGCCCCTACGAGCAGTACTTC.

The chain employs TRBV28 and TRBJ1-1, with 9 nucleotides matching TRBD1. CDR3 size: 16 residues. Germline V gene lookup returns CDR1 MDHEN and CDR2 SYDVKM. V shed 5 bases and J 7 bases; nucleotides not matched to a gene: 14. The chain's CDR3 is CASSGTGLTYEVEAFF. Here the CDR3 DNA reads TGTGCCAGCAGTGGGACAGGGCTTACGTATGAGGTTGAAGCTTTCTTT.

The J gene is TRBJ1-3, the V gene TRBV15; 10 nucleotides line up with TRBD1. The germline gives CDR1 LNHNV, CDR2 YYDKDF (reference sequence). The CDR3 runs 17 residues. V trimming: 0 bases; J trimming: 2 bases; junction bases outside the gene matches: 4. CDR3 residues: CATSRDRGQGTGNTIYF. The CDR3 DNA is TGTGCCACCAGCAGAGATCGGGGACAGGGGACTGGAAACACCATATATTTT.

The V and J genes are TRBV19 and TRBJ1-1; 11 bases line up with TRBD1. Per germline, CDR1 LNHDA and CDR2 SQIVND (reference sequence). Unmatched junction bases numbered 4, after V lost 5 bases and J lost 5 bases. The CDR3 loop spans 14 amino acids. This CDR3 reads CASSWGQGGTEAFF. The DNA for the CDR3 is TGTGCCAGTAGTTGGGGACAGGGGGGGACTGAAGCTTTCTTT.

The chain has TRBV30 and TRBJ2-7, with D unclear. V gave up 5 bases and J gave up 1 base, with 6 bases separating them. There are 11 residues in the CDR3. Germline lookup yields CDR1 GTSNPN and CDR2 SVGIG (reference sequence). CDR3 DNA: TGTGCCTGGTCTGAGTCCTACGAGCAGTACTTC. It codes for CAWSESYEQYF.

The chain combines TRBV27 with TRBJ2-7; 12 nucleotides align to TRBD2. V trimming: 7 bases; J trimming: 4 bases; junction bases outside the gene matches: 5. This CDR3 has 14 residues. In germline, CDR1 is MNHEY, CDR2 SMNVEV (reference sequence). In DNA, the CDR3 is TGTGCCAGCAAGCTAGCGGGAGGGTGGTACGAGCAGTACTTC. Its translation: CASKLAGGWYEQYF.

CDR3 nucleotide sequence: TGTGCCAGCAGCGTAGGGGGCGGGAGGATAAATGAGCAGTTCTTC. Translating it yields CASSVGGGRINEQFF. V and J are TRBV9 and TRBJ2-1, with 8 bases fitting TRBD2. Germline CDR1 is SGDLS and CDR2 is YYNGEE. V shed 0 bases, J shed 7 bases, and the junction held 6 bases outside the gene matches. This CDR3 spans 15 amino acids.

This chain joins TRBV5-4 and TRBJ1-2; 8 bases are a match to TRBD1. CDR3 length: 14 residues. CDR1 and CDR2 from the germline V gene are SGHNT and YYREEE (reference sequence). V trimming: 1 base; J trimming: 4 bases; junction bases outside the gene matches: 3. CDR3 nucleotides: TGTGCCAGCAGCTTGCTGGGGACAGGCTATGGCTACACCTTC. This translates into CASSLLGTGYGYTF.

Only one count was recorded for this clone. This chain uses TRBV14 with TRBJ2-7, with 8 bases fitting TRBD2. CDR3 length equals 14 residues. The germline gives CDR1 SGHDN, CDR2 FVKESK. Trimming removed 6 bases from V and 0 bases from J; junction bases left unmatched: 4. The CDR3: CASRISGASYEQYF. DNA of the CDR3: TGTGCCAGCAGGATTAGCGGGGCCTCCTACGAGCAGTACTTC. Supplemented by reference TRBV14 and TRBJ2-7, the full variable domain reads EAGVTQFPSHSVIEKGQTVTLRCDPISGHDNLYWYRRVMGKEIKFLLHFVKESKQDESGMPNNRFLAERTGGTYSTLKVQPAELEDSGVYFCASRISGASYEQYFGPGTRLTVT.

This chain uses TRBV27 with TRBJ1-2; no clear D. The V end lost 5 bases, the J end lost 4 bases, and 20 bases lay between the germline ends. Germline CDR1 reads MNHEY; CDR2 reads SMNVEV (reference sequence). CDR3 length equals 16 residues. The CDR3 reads CASSPSRFPGSYGYTF. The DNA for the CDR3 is TGTGCCAGCAGTCCCAGTCGTTTCCCAGGTTCCTATGGCTACACCTTC.

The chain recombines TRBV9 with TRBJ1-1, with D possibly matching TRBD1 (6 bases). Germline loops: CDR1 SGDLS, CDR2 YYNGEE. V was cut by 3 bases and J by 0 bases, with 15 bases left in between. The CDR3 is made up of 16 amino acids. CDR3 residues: CASSAQQGIMNTEAFF. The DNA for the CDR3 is TGTGCCAGCAGCGCCCAACAGGGAATTATGAACACTGAAGCTTTCTTT.

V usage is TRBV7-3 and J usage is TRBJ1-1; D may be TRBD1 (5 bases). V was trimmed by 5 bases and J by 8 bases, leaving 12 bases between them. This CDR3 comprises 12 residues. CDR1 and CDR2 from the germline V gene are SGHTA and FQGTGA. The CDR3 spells CASSNGGSEAFF. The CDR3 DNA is TGTGCCAGCAGCAACGGGGGGTCCGAAGCTTTCTTT.

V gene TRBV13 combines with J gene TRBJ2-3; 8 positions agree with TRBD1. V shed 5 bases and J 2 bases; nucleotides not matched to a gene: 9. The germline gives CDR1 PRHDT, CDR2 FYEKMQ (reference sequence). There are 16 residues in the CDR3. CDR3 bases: TGTGCCAGCAGCGTCGGACAGGGAGGCTTCACAGATACGCAGTATTTT. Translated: CASSVGQGGFTDTQYF. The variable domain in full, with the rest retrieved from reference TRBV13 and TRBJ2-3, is AAGVIQSPRHLIKEKRETATLKCYPIPRHDTVYWYQQGPGQDPQFLISFYEKMQSDKGSIPDRFSAQQFSDYHSELNMSSLELGDSALYFCASSVGQGGFTDTQYFGPGTRLTVL.

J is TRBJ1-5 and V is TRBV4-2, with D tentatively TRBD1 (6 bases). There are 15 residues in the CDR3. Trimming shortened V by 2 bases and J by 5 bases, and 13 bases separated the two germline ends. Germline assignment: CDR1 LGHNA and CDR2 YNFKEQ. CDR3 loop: CASSQTGGADQPQHF. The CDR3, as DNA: TGTGCCAGCAGCCAAACCGGGGGGGCTGATCAGCCCCAGCATTTT.

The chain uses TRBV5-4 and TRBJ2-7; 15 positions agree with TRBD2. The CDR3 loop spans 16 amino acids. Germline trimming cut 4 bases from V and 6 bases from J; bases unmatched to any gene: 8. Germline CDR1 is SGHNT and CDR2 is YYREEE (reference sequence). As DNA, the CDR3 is TGTGCCAGCAGCGCCGGACTAGCGGGAGGGCCTGGCGAGCAGTACTTC. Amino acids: CASSAGLAGGPGEQYF.

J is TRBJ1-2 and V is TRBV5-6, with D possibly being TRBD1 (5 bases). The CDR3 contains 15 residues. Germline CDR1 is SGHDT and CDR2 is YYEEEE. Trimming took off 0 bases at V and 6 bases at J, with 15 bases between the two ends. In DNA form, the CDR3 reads TGTGCCAGCAGCTTGGCCGGGACTGGGGAGGATGGCTACACCTTC. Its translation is CASSLAGTGEDGYTF.

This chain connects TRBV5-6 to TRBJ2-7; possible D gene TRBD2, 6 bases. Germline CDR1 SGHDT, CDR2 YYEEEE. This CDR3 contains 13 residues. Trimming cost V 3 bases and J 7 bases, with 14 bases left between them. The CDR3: CASSSGVGGEQYF. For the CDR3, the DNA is TGTGCCAGCAGCTCGGGGGTCGGGGGAGAGCAGTACTTC.

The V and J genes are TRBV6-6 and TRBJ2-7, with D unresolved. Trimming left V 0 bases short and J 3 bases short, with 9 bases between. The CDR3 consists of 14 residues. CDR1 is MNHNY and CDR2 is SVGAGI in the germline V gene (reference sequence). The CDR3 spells CASSYSPDFYEQYF. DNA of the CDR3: TGTGCCAGCAGTTACTCGCCAGATTTCTACGAGCAGTACTTC.

DNA of the CDR3: TGTGCCAGCAGCCAAATGGAACCAGGATTCTATGGCTACACCTTC. It encodes CASSQMEPGFYGYTF. V usage is TRBV14 and J usage is TRBJ1-2; unclear D gene. This CDR3 is 15 amino acids long. V gave up 2 bases and J gave up 4 bases, with 14 bases separating them. CDR1 and CDR2 (germline): SGHDN, FVKESK. Supplemented by reference TRBV14 and TRBJ1-2, the full variable domain reads EAGVTQFPSHSVIEKGQTVTLRCDPISGHDNLYWYRRVMGKEIKFLLHFVKESKQDESGMPNNRFLAERTGGTYSTLKVQPAELEDSGVYFCASSQMEPGFYGYTFGSGTRLTVV.

CDR3 amino acids: CASSPERGRTDTQYF. CDR3 coding DNA: TGTGCCAGCAGCCCAGAGCGGGGGCGCACAGATACGCAGTATTTT. The chain couples TRBV7-8 to TRBJ2-3; 8 nucleotides align to TRBD2. The germline gives CDR1 SGHVS, CDR2 FQNEAQ. The CDR3 contains 15 residues. V was pared by 5 bases and J by 1 base, with 5 bases of the junction left unmatched.

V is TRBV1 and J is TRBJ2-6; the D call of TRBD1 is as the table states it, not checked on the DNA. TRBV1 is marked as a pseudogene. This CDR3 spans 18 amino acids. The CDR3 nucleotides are TGCACCAGCAGGCAGAATGGTTTGTGCAAAAGTCGGGCCAACGTCCTGACTTTC. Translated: CTSRQNGLCKSRANVLTF.